These 22 T cell receptor beta chains share one sample of origin, sequenced in a study of T cell changes during pregnancy in multiple sclerosis. Sequencing was performed with immunoSEQ multiplex PCR; in TCRdb, only in-frame clones are kept and a portion is missing. The sample comprises 55,000 to 85,000 clones, 90% of which are singletons, and around 1.5% rests with the top ten. The source material was peripheral blood, sampled in the third trimester of pregnancy. Every receptor here comes from a female donor with multiple sclerosis, enrolled in a pregnancy study.

The rearrangement uses TRBV29-1 and TRBJ1-4; D not resolved. V lost 8 bases to trimming and J lost 7 bases, with 20 bases between them. Germline V gene lookup returns CDR1 SQVTM and CDR2 ANQGSEA. CDR3 length equals 14 residues. In DNA, the CDR3 is TGCAGCCGACTCCCGGGTGTTTCGGGTGAAAAACTGTTTTTT. Protein: CSRLPGVSGEKLFF.

The gene calls are TRBV7-3 and TRBJ1-2; no clear D. The germline gives CDR1 SGHTA, CDR2 FQGTGA. V shed 0 bases and J shed 0 bases, with 5 bases lying between them. The CDR3 extends over 14 amino acids. The CDR3 spells CASSLTPANYGYTF. The CDR3 DNA reads TGTGCCAGCAGCTTAACCCCAGCTAACTATGGCTACACCTTC.

The chain links TRBV30 to TRBJ1-5, with D hard to call. The length of the CDR3 is 13 residues. V lost 3 bases to trimming and J lost 2 bases, with 8 bases between them. Germline CDR1 and CDR2: GTSNPN and SVGIG (reference sequence). This CDR3 is CAWSLGGNQPQHF. CDR3 in DNA: TGTGCCTGGAGCCTAGGTGGCAATCAGCCCCAGCATTTT.

V usage is TRBV19 and J usage is TRBJ2-1; 9 bases are a match to TRBD1. V lost 5 bases to trimming and J lost 8 bases; unmatched junction nucleotides: 7. The germline V gene has CDR1 LNHDA and CDR2 SQIVND (reference sequence). The CDR3 spans 14 residues. The CDR3 DNA is TGTGCCAGTAGTCCGGGACAGGGCTTTGATGAGCAGTTCTTC. Its protein is CASSPGQGFDEQFF.

V and J are TRBV6-5 and TRBJ2-1, with 11 bases identical to TRBD2. Germline V gene sequence: CDR1 MNHEY, CDR2 SVGAGI. The ends lost 2 bases at V and 7 bases at J; junction bases unmatched: 4. The CDR3 has 15 amino acids. The CDR3 sequence is CASSYTSGRKNEQFF. Here the CDR3 DNA reads TGTGCCAGCAGTTACACTAGCGGGAGAAAGAATGAGCAGTTCTTC.

This clone was counted a few times. This chain links TRBV6-1 with TRBJ2-5, with 7 bases lining up with TRBD1. V gave up 1 base and J gave up 2 bases; unmatched junction bases: 4. Per germline, CDR1 MNHNS and CDR2 SASEGT. The CDR3 covers 15 residues. This chain's CDR3 is CASSEDPGQQETQYF. The CDR3 region has the DNA TGTGCCAGCAGTGAAGATCCGGGACAGCAAGAGACCCAGTACTTC.

The rearrangement uses TRBV6-5 and TRBJ1-1, with TRBD1 matching 7 bases. CDR1 and CDR2 (germline): MNHEY, SVGAGI. The V segment lost 2 bases and the J segment 1 base; nucleotides outside the gene matches: 1. The CDR3 is made up of 14 amino acids. The CDR3 is CASSYGTANTEAFF. For the CDR3, the DNA is TGTGCCAGCAGTTACGGGACAGCGAACACTGAAGCTTTCTTT.

The rearrangement joins TRBV30 to TRBJ1-5, with D possibly matching TRBD1 (6 bases). The CDR3 runs to 14 residues. Germline CDR1 and CDR2: GTSNPN and SVGIG (reference sequence). The V end was cut by 2 bases, the J end by 7 bases, with 15 bases between. Written as DNA, the CDR3 is TGTGCCTGGAGTCAAGGACAGCCTAGCCAGCCCCAGCATTTT. Protein: CAWSQGQPSQPQHF.

Only one count was recorded for this clone. The rearrangement uses TRBV5-4 and TRBJ2-2, with TRBD1 as a possible D gene (6 bases). The V gene's germline CDR1 is SGHNT and CDR2 YYREEE (reference sequence). Trimming took 0 bases from V and 5 from J, leaving 14 bases between them. The CDR3 has 16 amino acids. The CDR3 spells CASSLGTRGRTGELFF. The CDR3 DNA sequence: TGTGCCAGCAGCTTGGGAACCAGGGGTAGGACCGGGGAGCTGTTTTTT.

This clone came up once. The rearrangement uses TRBV6-1 and TRBJ2-2; 7 positions match TRBD1. The CDR3 contains 15 residues. After removal of 6 bases from V and 5 bases from J, the junction contained 9 bases not matched to a gene. Germline V gene data show CDR1 as MNHNS and CDR2 as SASEGT. The CDR3, as DNA: TGTGCCAGCAGCCCCCAGGGGGTCGGTACCGGGGAGCTGTTTTTT. This translates into CASSPQGVGTGELFF.

This clone was seen a single time. This chain uses TRBV4-2 with TRBJ1-1, with D tentatively TRBD1 (6 bases). V lost 4 bases and J 9 bases, leaving 15 bases between the germline ends. Looked up from germline, CDR1 is LGHNA and CDR2 is YNFKEQ. This CDR3 spans 13 amino acids. For the CDR3, the DNA is TGTGCCAGCAGCCCGCGGGGGGCGGGACAAGCTTTCTTT. This encodes CASSPRGAGQAFF.

This chain links TRBV5-1 with TRBJ2-1; perhaps TRBD1 as D (6 bases). The CDR3 contains 17 residues. Germline loops: CDR1 SGHRS, CDR2 YFSETQ. V dropped 0 bases and J dropped 7 bases, with 20 bases sitting between them. The chain's CDR3 is CASSLAEGRAQGNEQFF. CDR3 DNA sequence: TGCGCCAGCAGCTTGGCCGAAGGCAGGGCCCAGGGGAATGAGCAGTTCTTC. Filled out from reference TRBV5-1 and TRBJ2-1, the complete variable domain reads KAGVTQTPRYLIKTRGQQVTLSCSPISGHRSVSWYQQTPGQGLQFLFEYFSETQRNKGNFPGRFSGRQFSNSRSEMNVSTLELGDSALYLCASSLAEGRAQGNEQFFGPGTRLTVL.

The rearrangement links TRBV7-6 to TRBJ1-1; the D is unclear. The CDR3 loop spans 15 amino acids. The germline V gene encodes CDR1 SGHVS and CDR2 FNYEAQ. V was clipped by 6 bases and J by 3 bases, with 17 bases between them. CDR3 sequence reads: CASSATLRRDTEAFF. In DNA form, the CDR3 reads TGTGCCAGCAGTGCGACTCTGAGGAGGGACACTGAAGCTTTCTTT.

V usage is TRBV9 and J usage is TRBJ2-3; D ambiguous. This CDR3 comprises 12 residues. V was shortened by 0 bases and J by 9 bases, with 8 bases between the two germline ends. Germline CDR1 reads SGDLS; CDR2 reads YYNGEE. CDR3 region: CASSVDARTQYF. The CDR3 DNA reads as TGTGCCAGCAGCGTAGACGCTCGGACGCAGTATTTT.

This clone was recorded only once. The genes are TRBV5-1 and TRBJ1-1, with TRBD1 matching 7 bases. The V gene's germline CDR1 is SGHRS and CDR2 YFSETQ. CDR3 length equals 14 residues. Trimming at V came to 4 bases and at J to 9 bases, leaving 12 bases not matched to a gene. CDR3 nucleotides: TGCGCCAGCAGCCCCCAGGACAGGCGTGTGAAAGCTTTCTTT. Translating gives CASSPQDRRVKAFF.

The chain recombines TRBV19 with TRBJ2-1, with 8 bases lining up with TRBD2. CDR1 is LNHDA and CDR2 is SQIVND in the germline V gene (reference sequence). J gave up 0 bases and V 6 bases, and 13 bases lay outside the gene matches. There are 18 residues in the CDR3. CDR3 loop: CASRRGVGGTSSYNEQFF. Written as DNA, the CDR3 is TGTGCCAGTAGGAGGGGTGTGGGGGGGACTAGCTCCTACAATGAGCAGTTCTTC.

Of note for this clone: Germline and junction disagree at one end, which may indicate a read error. V gene TRBV30 combines with J gene TRBJ2-7; TRBD1 is a possible D gene (6 bases). CDR3 size: 15 residues. The V gene's germline CDR1 is GTSNPN and CDR2 SVGIG (reference sequence). The CDR3 loop reads CAWRRTALASHEQYF. The DNA for the CDR3 is TGTGCCTGGAGACGGACAGCCTTGGCCTCCCACGAGCAGTACTTC. Full variable domain (outside the CDR3, taken from reference TRBV30 and TRBJ2-7): SQTIHQWPATLVQPVGSPLSLECTVEGTSNPNLYWYRQAAGRGLQLLFYSVGIGQISSEVPQNLSASRPQDRQFILSSKKLLLSDSGFYLCAWRRTALASHEQYFGPGTRLTVT.

The chain joins TRBV5-1 to TRBJ2-7; TRBD2 aligns across 8 bases. The germline V gene has CDR1 SGHRS and CDR2 YFSETQ. Trimming at V came to 0 bases and at J to 3 bases, leaving 8 bases not matched to a gene. The CDR3 length is 16 residues. The DNA for the CDR3 is TGCGCCAGCAGCTTGGGGGCGAGCGGGGGAAACTACGAGCAGTACTTC. Protein: CASSLGASGGNYEQYF.

The genes are TRBV11-2 and TRBJ1-4; 9 positions match TRBD1. This CDR3 comprises 15 residues. J was trimmed by 5 bases and V by 5 bases; bases with no gene match: 6. Germline loops: CDR1 SGHAT, CDR2 FQNNGV. In nucleotides, the CDR3 is TGTGCCAGCAGCGCCCAGACAGGGGGGAATGAAAAACTGTTTTTT. It encodes CASSAQTGGNEKLFF.

As concerns this clone: Other DNA sequences in this specimen translate into the identical CDR3. The chain employs TRBV7-2 and TRBJ2-1; possibly TRBD2 for D (7 bases). Germline values: CDR1 SGHTA, CDR2 FQGNSA. Deletions cut 3 bases from V and 6 bases from J, with 12 bases between. The CDR3 is made up of 14 amino acids. Here the CDR3 DNA reads TGTGCCAGCAGCTTGGGGGGGCGAGGCAATGAGCAGTTCTTC. Protein: CASSLGGRGNEQFF.

A word on this clone: Different DNA sequences within this sample yield the same CDR3. The rearrangement links TRBV19 to TRBJ2-7; 10 bases map to TRBD1. With V trimmed by 5 bases and J by 4 bases, 2 bases remained unmatched. This CDR3 has 13 amino acids. Germline CDR1 is LNHDA and CDR2 is SQIVND (reference sequence). For the CDR3, the DNA is TGTGCCAGTAGTCGGGACAGGGGTTACGAGCAGTACTTC. This translates into CASSRDRGYEQYF. The whole variable domain, remainder taken from reference TRBV19 and TRBJ2-7, is DGGITQSPKYLFRKEGQNVTLSCEQNLNHDAMYWYRQDPGQGLRLIYYSQIVNDFQKGDIAEGYSVSREKKESFPLTVTSAQKNPTAFYLCASSRDRGYEQYFGPGTRLTVT.

This clone was recorded only once. A far more abundant clone sits one base away, making this likely a read error. The V and J genes are TRBV4-3 and TRBJ1-1, with D possibly being TRBD1 (5 bases). From germline, CDR1 is LGHNA and CDR2 YSLEER. This CDR3 contains 13 residues. V gave up 5 bases and J gave up 1 base, with 8 bases separating them. Written as DNA, the CDR3 is TGCGCCAGCAGCTGGGGGGGGAACACTGAAGCTTTCTTT. Translation: CASSWGGNTEAFF.